This TCR beta chain was captured in a study of graft-versus-host responses after intestinal transplantation. The wider study: Every recipient had anti-thymocyte globulin induction and about three years of tacrolimus plus steroids.

Sequenced by immunoSEQ multiplex PCR; TCRdb stores in-frame clones only, minus some. The repertoire holds fewer than 130,000 clones, with 80% to 95% as singletons. The study's findings and limits: The marrow of recipients harbored GvH clones, and ileum or blood showed some of them first. The presence of high graft-versus-host to host-versus-graft clonal ratios in allografts characterized patients with graft-donor T cell macrochimerism.

Germline CDR1 and CDR2: SQVTM and ANQGSEA. The CDR3 totals 13 residues. Concerning this clone itself: Its antigen remains unknown.

The clonotype was recovered from a human donor who received an intestinal transplant. V gene TRBV29-1 combines with J gene TRBJ1-1; TRBD1 agrees at 11 bases. The input for sequencing was unstimulated CD8+ T cells sorted from spleen or lymph node cells, taken before intestinal transplant. CDR3 DNA: TGCGGGTCAAGCGGGACAGGGGGCACTGAAGCTTTCTTT. Its translation: CGSSGTGGTEAFF.